This TCR beta chain was sequenced during a study of blood T cell repertoires in COVID-19. Assignment of participants to cohorts was predicated upon participant-reported clinical history. Some clones are missing from TCRdb's copy, which holds only in-frame ones; the method was immunoSEQ multiplex PCR. The table lists around 150,000 clones, 60% to 80% of them singletons. Germline V gene sequence: CDR1 SGHAT, CDR2 FQNNGV. Trimming took off 4 bases at V and 0 bases at J, with 7 bases between the two ends. The CDR3 totals 14 residues. The sequence was obtained from a woman aged 45-65 years who had recovered from COVID-19. The source material was PBMCs or T cells enriched from blood (not recorded which). The rearrangement uses TRBV11-2 and TRBJ2-1; a weak D match, TRBD2 (6 bases). The CDR3 DNA sequence: TGTGCCAGCAGCTGGGGGGACTCCTACAATGAGCAGTTCTTC. It yields the protein CASSWGDSYNEQFF.